This TCR beta chain derives from a study of immune cell composition in non-small cell lung cancer. Findings of the study overall: Lung adenocarcinomas had lower top 10 clone scores and clonality than squamous tumours.

Assay: immunoSEQ multiplex PCR; the TCRdb copy retains only in-frame clones and omits some. The sample carries fewer than 2,000 clones, 81% recorded once. To note about this clone: Antigen: not known.

This receptor was taken from a human donor with non-small cell lung cancer. The specimen sequenced was lung tumor tissue.

Here the CDR3 reads CASSPRPAGSSYNEQFF. The CDR3, as DNA: TGTGCCAGCAGCCCCCGGCCAGCGGGAAGTTCCTACAATGAGCAGTTCTTC. The chain uses TRBV7-2 and TRBJ2-1; TRBD2 aligns across 7 bases. Germline values: CDR1 SGHTA, CDR2 FQGNSA. There are 17 residues in the CDR3. The J segment lost 1 base and the V segment lost 5 bases, leaving 11 bases of the junction unmatched.